This passage covers 8 T cell receptor beta chains from one sample sequenced in a study of blood T cell repertoires in COVID-19. Sequenced by immunoSEQ multiplex PCR; TCRdb stores in-frame clones only, minus some. This table has a few hundred thousand clones, 88% appearing once. Sample: peripheral blood. The receptor set was obtained from a woman aged 45-65 years with active or convalescent COVID-19.

This clone came up a few times. The chain joins TRBV30 to TRBJ1-1; TRBD1 is a possible D gene (5 bases). Germline-derived CDR1 and CDR2 are GTSNPN and SVGIG (reference sequence). The CDR3 loop spans 16 amino acids. For the CDR3, the DNA is TGTGCATTGGGAGGTCAGGGCAGACGAATGAACACTGAAGCTTTCTTT. Translated: CALGGQGRRMNTEAFF. Full variable domain (outside the CDR3, taken from reference TRBV30 and TRBJ1-1): SQTIHQWPATLVQPVGSPLSLECTVEGTSNPNLYWYRQAAGRGLQLLFYSVGIGQISSEVPQNLSASRPQDRQFILSSKKLLLSDSGFYLCALGGQGRRMNTEAFFGQGTRLTVV.

Notes on this clone: At the DNA level, this CDR3 is encoded by other sequences in the same sample as well. This chain links TRBV6-5 with TRBJ1-1, with TRBD1 as a possible D gene (5 bases). Germline lookup yields CDR1 MNHEY and CDR2 SVGAGI. V was clipped by 3 bases and J by 5 bases, with 10 bases between them. This CDR3 is built from 13 residues. The CDR3 bases are TGTGCCAGCAGTTATTCGGGGGGGACTGAAGCTTTCTTT. Translating gives CASSYSGGTEAFF.

This chain connects TRBV7-6 to TRBJ2-3, with 7 bases identical to TRBD1. V trimming: 4 bases; J trimming: 2 bases; junction bases outside the gene matches: 9. This CDR3 comprises 16 residues. Germline CDR1 is SGHVS and CDR2 is FNYEAQ. The DNA of the CDR3 is TGTGCCAGCAGCTCCTGGACAGGTCGATTCACAGATACGCAGTATTTT. This sequence encodes CASSSWTGRFTDTQYF.

The chain employs TRBV7-2 and TRBJ1-3; D may be TRBD1 (5 bases). Germline V lookup: CDR1 SGHTA, CDR2 FQGNSA. The CDR3 has 13 residues. Trimming cost V 5 bases and J 12 bases, with 17 bases left between them. DNA of the CDR3: TGTGCCAGCAGCGAGGGGACTCTTCGGAACATATATTTT. Translating gives CASSEGTLRNIYF.

This chain links TRBV28 with TRBJ2-2, with TRBD1 matching over 8 bases. Trimming took 6 bases from V and 4 from J; bases not matched to a gene: 7. This CDR3 spans 15 amino acids. CDR1 and CDR2 (germline): MDHEN, SYDVKM. The CDR3 region has the DNA TGTGCCAGCAGATCAGGGGGCTCGGGCACCGGGGAGCTGTTTTTT. Its protein is CASRSGGSGTGELFF.

This clone came up a few times. The chain has TRBV19 and TRBJ2-1, with a tentative D call TRBD2 (5 bases). V lost 7 bases to trimming and J lost 2 bases, with 21 bases between them. In germline, CDR1 is LNHDA, CDR2 SQIVND (reference sequence). CDR3 size: 17 residues. CDR3 residues: CASTYSFGEMTYNEQFF. The CDR3 nucleotides read TGTGCCAGTACCTACAGTTTCGGGGAGATGACCTACAATGAGCAGTTCTTC.

This clone was found a few times. This chain joins TRBV11-2 and TRBJ1-1, with D unclear. Germline CDR1 reads SGHAT; CDR2 reads FQNNGV. V lost 5 bases and J 0 bases, leaving 13 bases between the germline ends. The CDR3 covers 15 residues. The CDR3 protein is CASSPGWPMNTEAFF. Here the CDR3 DNA reads TGTGCCAGCAGCCCGGGATGGCCGATGAACACTGAAGCTTTCTTT.

The chain employs TRBV3-1 (or the pseudogene TRBV3-2) and TRBJ2-7; 10 bases map to TRBD1. The V and J ends lost 1 base and 6 bases, in that order; junction bases with no gene match: 12. This CDR3 has 17 amino acids. Germline V lookup: CDR1 LGHDT, CDR2 YNNKEL (reference sequence). The CDR3 region is CASSQVLTGTGEGEQYF. In nucleotides, the CDR3 is TGTGCCAGCAGCCAAGTCCTGACCGGGACAGGGGAAGGCGAGCAGTACTTC.